The source of this T cell receptor (beta chain) is a study of T cell responses to AZD1222 COVID-19 vaccine. Study results and caveats: Per reports, nearly half of all spike-specific TCRs target regions that are unmutated in variants. Elevations in Spike-specific TCR breadth and depth followed administration of two AZD1222 doses. CD4 TCRs covered the whole spike, strongest at regions 160-218 and 743-854.

With 1 base removed from V and 7 bases from J, the gap between germline ends came to 10 bases. The CDR3 extends over 13 amino acids. The germline gives CDR1 SGHAT, CDR2 FQNNGV. Second doses were pooled across both intervals (about 4 or about 12 weeks). Using immunoSEQ multiplex PCR, the repertoire was profiled, and TCRdb retains in-frame clones only, with some absent. The repertoire holds more than 150,000 clones, with 88% as singletons. A remark on this clone: Its antigen is as yet unknown.

This sequence originates from an adult who received the AZD1222 COVID-19 vaccine. Source: peripheral blood, taken 28 days after the second AZD1222 dose. The J gene is TRBJ1-1, the V gene TRBV11-2; a weak D match, TRBD1 (6 bases). This chain's CDR3 is CASSLVRGGEAFF. The CDR3 DNA reads as TGTGCCAGCAGCTTAGTAAGGGGGGGTGAAGCTTTCTTT.